This record looks at one TCR beta chain sequence and its context. The antigen remains unidentified. These data come from a study of graft-versus-host responses after intestinal transplantation. On the study more broadly: Every recipient underwent anti-thymocyte globulin induction, then tacrolimus and steroids for two to four years.

The repertoire was sequenced with immunoSEQ multiplex PCR; TCRdb's copy has only in-frame clones and lacks some. The table lists approximately 88,000 clones, roughly nine tenths of them singletons. Looked up from germline, CDR1 is SGHNT and CDR2 is YENEEA. The CDR3 is made up of 14 amino acids. The ends lost 5 bases at V and 7 bases at J; junction bases unmatched: 7. Study results and limitations: Maximum circulating GvH clone levels tracked with early post-transplant HvG decreases.

The TCR sequence derives from a human donor who received an intestinal transplant. The specimen comprised unstimulated CD4+ T cells sorted from spleen or lymph node cells, sampled before intestinal transplant. The chain couples TRBV11-3 to TRBJ2-3, with 9 bases lining up with TRBD1. CDR3 in DNA: TGTGCCAGCAGCCCCAGACAGGGGGAACATACGCAGTATTTT. Translated, it gives CASSPRQGEHTQYF.